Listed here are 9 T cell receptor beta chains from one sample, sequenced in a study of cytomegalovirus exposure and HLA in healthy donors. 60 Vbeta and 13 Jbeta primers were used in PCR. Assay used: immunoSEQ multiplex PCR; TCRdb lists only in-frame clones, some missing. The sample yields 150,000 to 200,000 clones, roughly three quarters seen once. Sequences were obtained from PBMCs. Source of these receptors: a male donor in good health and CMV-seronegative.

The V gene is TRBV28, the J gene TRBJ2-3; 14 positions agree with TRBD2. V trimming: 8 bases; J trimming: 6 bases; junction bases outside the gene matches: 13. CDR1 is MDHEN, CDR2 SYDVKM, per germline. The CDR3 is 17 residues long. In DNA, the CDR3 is TGTGCCAGCCTGAACCCGGGACTAGCGGGAGTTAGGGATACGCAGTATTTT. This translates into CASLNPGLAGVRDTQYF.

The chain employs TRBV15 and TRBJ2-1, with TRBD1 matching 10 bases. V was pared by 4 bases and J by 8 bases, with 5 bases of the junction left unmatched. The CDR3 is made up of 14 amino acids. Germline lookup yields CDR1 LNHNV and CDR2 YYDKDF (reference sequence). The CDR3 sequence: CATSKGTGAYEQFF. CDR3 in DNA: TGTGCCACCAGCAAAGGGACAGGGGCATATGAGCAGTTCTTC.

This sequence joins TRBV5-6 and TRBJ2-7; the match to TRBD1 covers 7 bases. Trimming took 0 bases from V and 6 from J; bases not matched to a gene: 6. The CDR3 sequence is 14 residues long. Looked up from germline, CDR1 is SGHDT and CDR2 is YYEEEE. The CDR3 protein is CASSLGQGRIEQYF. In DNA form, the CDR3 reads TGTGCCAGCAGCTTGGGACAGGGTCGTATCGAGCAGTACTTC.

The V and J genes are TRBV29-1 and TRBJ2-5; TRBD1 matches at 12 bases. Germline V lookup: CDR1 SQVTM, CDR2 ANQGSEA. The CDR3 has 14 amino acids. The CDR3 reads CSSQGQGATETQYF. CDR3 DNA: TGCAGTTCACAGGGACAGGGGGCGACGGAGACCCAGTACTTC.

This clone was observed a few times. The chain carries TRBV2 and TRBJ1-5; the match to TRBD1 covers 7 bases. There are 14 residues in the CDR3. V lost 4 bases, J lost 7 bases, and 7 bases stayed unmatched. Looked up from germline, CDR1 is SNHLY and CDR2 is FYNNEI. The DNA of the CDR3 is TGTGCCAGCAGTGGCTCAGGGGGTCAGCAGCCCCAGCATTTT. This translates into CASSGSGGQQPQHF.

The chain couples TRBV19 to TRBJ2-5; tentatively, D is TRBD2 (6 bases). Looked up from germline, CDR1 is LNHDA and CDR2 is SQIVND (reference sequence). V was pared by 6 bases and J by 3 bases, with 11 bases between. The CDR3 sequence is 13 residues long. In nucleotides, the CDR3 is TGTGCCAGTAGCCGCGGGATTGAAGAGACCCAGTACTTC. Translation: CASSRGIEETQYF.

CDR3 sequence: CASSLKREDYEQYF. CDR3 DNA sequence: TGTGCCAGCAGCTTGAAGCGGGAGGACTACGAGCAGTACTTC. The chain recombines TRBV5-6 with TRBJ2-7; 9 bases agree with TRBD2. The CDR3 runs to 14 residues. V lost 1 base, J lost 3 bases, and 2 bases stayed unmatched. In germline, CDR1 is SGHDT, CDR2 YYEEEE.

The CDR3 loop reads CASRKRGSLTERQPEKLFF. CDR3 nucleotide sequence: TGTGCCAGCCGCAAGAGGGGGTCGCTAACCGAACGACAGCCTGAAAAACTGTTTTTT. This chain uses TRBV27 with TRBJ1-4; the D gene is possibly TRBD1 (6 bases). The CDR3 extends over 19 amino acids. The V and J ends lost 8 bases and 7 bases respectively, with 32 bases between them. Germline CDR1 is MNHEY and CDR2 is SMNVEV (reference sequence).

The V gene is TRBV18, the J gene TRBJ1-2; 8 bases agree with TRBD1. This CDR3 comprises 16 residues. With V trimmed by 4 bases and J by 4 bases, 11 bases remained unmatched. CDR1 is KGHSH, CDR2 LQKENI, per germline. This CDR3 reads CASSLTGQESPYGYTF. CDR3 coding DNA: TGTGCCAGCTCACTTACGGGACAGGAGTCGCCCTATGGCTACACCTTC.